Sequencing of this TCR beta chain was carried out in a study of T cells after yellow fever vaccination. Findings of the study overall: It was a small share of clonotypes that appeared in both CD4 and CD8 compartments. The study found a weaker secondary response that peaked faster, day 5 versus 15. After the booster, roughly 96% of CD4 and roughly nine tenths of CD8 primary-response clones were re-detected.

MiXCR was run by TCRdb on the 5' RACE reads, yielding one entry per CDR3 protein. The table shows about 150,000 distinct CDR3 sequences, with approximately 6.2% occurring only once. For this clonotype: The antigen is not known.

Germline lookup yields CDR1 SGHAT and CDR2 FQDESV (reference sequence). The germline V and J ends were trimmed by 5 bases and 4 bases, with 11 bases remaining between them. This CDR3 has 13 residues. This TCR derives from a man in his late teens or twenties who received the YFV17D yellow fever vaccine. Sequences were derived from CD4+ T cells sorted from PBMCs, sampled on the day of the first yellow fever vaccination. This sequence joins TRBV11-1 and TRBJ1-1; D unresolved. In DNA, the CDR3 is TGTGCCAGCAGCCCCGACGTGGCCACTGAAGCTTTCTTT. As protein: CASSPDVATEAFF. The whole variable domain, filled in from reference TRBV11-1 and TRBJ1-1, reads EAEVAQSPRYKITEKSQAVAFWCDPISGHATLYWYRQILGQGPELLVQFQDESVVDDSQLPKDRFSAERLKGVDSTLKIQPAELGDSAMYLCASSPDVATEAFFGQGTRLTVV.